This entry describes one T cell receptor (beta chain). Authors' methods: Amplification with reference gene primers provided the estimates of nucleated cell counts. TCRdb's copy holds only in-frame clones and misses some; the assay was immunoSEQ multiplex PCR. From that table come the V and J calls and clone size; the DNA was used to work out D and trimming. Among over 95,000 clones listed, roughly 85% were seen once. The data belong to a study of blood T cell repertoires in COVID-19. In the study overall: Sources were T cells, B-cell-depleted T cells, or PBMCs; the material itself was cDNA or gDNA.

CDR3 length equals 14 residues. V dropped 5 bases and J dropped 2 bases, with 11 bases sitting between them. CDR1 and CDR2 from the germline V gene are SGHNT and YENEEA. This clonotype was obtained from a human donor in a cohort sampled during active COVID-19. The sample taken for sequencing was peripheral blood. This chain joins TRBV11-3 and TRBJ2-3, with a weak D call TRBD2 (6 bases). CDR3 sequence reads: CASSPGLNTDTQYF. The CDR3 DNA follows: TGTGCCAGCAGCCCTGGACTAAACACAGATACGCAGTATTTT.